Following are 30 T cell receptor beta chains from one sample sequenced in a study of lymphopenia after photon versus proton radiotherapy. Assay: immunoSEQ multiplex PCR; the TCRdb copy retains only in-frame clones and omits some. The table has about 12,000 clones, around 89% seen once. This specimen was peripheral blood, taken from a patient treated with proton-based radiotherapy. The origin of the receptors is a man in his sixties with pancreatic cancer.

The rearrangement joins TRBV7-9 to TRBJ2-7; no reliable D call. The CDR3 loop spans 11 amino acids. Germline lookup yields CDR1 SEHNR and CDR2 FQNEAQ (reference sequence). V dropped 3 bases and J dropped 3 bases, with 3 bases sitting between them. The CDR3 protein is CASSLRYEQYF. The CDR3 region has the DNA TGTGCCAGCAGCTTGCGCTACGAGCAGTACTTC.

V is TRBV4-1 and J is TRBJ2-7, with D possibly matching TRBD1 (6 bases). The length of the CDR3 is 14 residues. CDR1 and CDR2 from the germline V gene are MGHRA and YSYEKL. Trimming left V 4 bases short and J 0 bases short, with 10 bases between. The CDR3 is CASSLGQSSYEQYF. DNA of the CDR3: TGCGCCAGCAGCCTCGGACAGAGCTCCTACGAGCAGTACTTC.

The chain recombines TRBV14 with TRBJ2-7; the D gene is possibly TRBD2 (5 bases). With 5 bases removed from V and 2 bases from J, the gap between germline ends came to 13 bases. The CDR3 has 14 residues. Germline V gene sequence: CDR1 SGHDN, CDR2 FVKESK. The CDR3 DNA reads as TGTGCCAGCAGCAGAAGCGGTACTACCTACGAGCAGTACTTC. It encodes CASSRSGTTYEQYF.

The J gene is TRBJ1-5, the V gene TRBV28, with a weak D call TRBD1 (6 bases). Germline V gene lookup returns CDR1 MDHEN and CDR2 SYDVKM. Deletions cut 5 bases from V and 0 bases from J, with 20 bases between. The CDR3 loop spans 18 amino acids. Here the CDR3 DNA reads TGTGCCAGCAGTCCAACCTTACAGGGATCCTTTAGCAATCAGCCCCAGCATTTT. It is translated as CASSPTLQGSFSNQPQHF.

V usage is TRBV15 and J usage is TRBJ2-3; D ambiguous. The CDR3 extends over 16 amino acids. The germline V gene encodes CDR1 LNHNV and CDR2 YYDKDF (reference sequence). V was cut by 0 bases and J by 0 bases, with 10 bases left in between. The CDR3 protein is CATSRDLDGSTDTQYF. In DNA form, the CDR3 reads TGTGCCACCAGCAGAGATCTCGACGGGAGCACAGATACGCAGTATTTT.

This sequence joins TRBV19 and TRBJ2-7, with D tentatively TRBD2 (6 bases). Germline CDR1 and CDR2: LNHDA and SQIVND (reference sequence). The CDR3 consists of 15 residues. Between the trimmed V and J ends, which lost 1 base and 0 bases, there was a span of 10 bases. The chain's CDR3 is CASSIGGVSSYEQYF. CDR3 DNA sequence: TGTGCCAGTAGTATAGGCGGGGTAAGCTCCTACGAGCAGTACTTC. Drawing the rest from reference TRBV19 and TRBJ2-7, the complete variable domain is DGGITQSPKYLFRKEGQNVTLSCEQNLNHDAMYWYRQDPGQGLRLIYYSQIVNDFQKGDIAEGYSVSREKKESFPLTVTSAQKNPTAFYLCASSIGGVSSYEQYFGPGTRLTVT.

The chain combines TRBV28 with TRBJ1-2; D is undetermined. This CDR3 contains 13 residues. Germline V CDR1 and CDR2: MDHEN, SYDVKM. V shed 5 bases and J shed 7 bases, with 14 bases lying between them. CDR3 nucleotides: TGTGCCAGCAGTCTAGGGTGGGCGGGTGGCTACACCTTC. Encoded protein: CASSLGWAGGYTF.

The CDR3 DNA is TGTGCCTGGACTTCCAAGCACGAGCAGTACTTC. It yields the protein CAWTSKHEQYF. This chain links TRBV30 with TRBJ2-7; no reliable D call. The ends were cut back, 4 bases at V and 5 bases at J, with 9 bases in the middle. The CDR3 contains 11 residues. The germline V gene encodes CDR1 GTSNPN and CDR2 SVGIG (reference sequence).

The chain links TRBV5-4 to TRBJ2-4; the D gene is possibly TRBD1 (5 bases). V was cut by 4 bases and J by 1 base, with 12 bases left in between. CDR1 and CDR2 from the germline V gene are SGHNT and YYREEE (reference sequence). The CDR3 runs 15 residues. Here the CDR3 DNA reads TGTGCCAGCAGCCGAAGGCAGGGTGCCAAAAACATTCAGTACTTC. This encodes CASSRRQGAKNIQYF.

V and J are TRBV20-1 and TRBJ2-1; D is unclear. V lost 3 bases to trimming and J lost 10 bases, with 10 bases between them. The CDR3 consists of 11 residues. Germline CDR1 is DFQATT and CDR2 is SNEGSKA (reference sequence). CDR3 bases: TGCAGTGCTAGCCCCACGCTCGAGCAGTTCTTC. Its translation: CSASPTLEQFF.

DNA of the CDR3: TGTGCCAGCAGTACAGGGACCTATACGCAGTATTTT. Its translation is CASSTGTYTQYF. The chain joins TRBV6-6 to TRBJ2-3; D is possibly TRBD1 (6 bases). Germline CDR1 and CDR2: MNHNY and SVGAGI (reference sequence). The V gene lost 5 bases and the J gene lost 7 bases, with 10 bases spanning the gap. This CDR3 region has 12 residues.

V is TRBV5-1 and J is TRBJ1-1; 12 bases line up with TRBD1. The length of the CDR3 is 15 residues. The J segment lost 6 bases and the V segment lost 4 bases, leaving 7 bases of the junction unmatched. CDR1 and CDR2 (germline): SGHRS, YFSETQ. The CDR3 DNA is TGCGCCAGCAGCCGGGACAGGGGGCCTGGGGCTGAAGCTTTCTTT. Its protein product is CASSRDRGPGAEAFF.

The chain combines TRBV29-1 with TRBJ2-1; D is unclear. Germline CDR1 SQVTM, CDR2 ANQGSEA. This CDR3 contains 14 residues. V lost 7 bases to trimming and J lost 0 bases, with 13 bases between them. The CDR3 nucleotides are TGCAGCGCCCCCGGCGCCAGCTCCTACAATGAGCAGTTCTTC. Residues: CSAPGASSYNEQFF.

The chain is built from TRBV5-5 and TRBJ2-7; 7 bases map to TRBD1. V was pared by 6 bases and J by 5 bases, with 5 bases of the junction left unmatched. The germline V gene has CDR1 SGHKS and CDR2 YYEKEE (reference sequence). The CDR3 runs to 12 residues. CDR3 residues: CASIGGTDEQYF. CDR3 coding DNA: TGTGCCAGCATCGGTGGGACAGACGAGCAGTACTTC.

This chain joins TRBV5-1 and TRBJ1-2; 7 nucleotides line up with TRBD1. The ends lost 5 bases at V and 6 bases at J; junction bases unmatched: 7. This CDR3 is built from 13 residues. The germline V gene encodes CDR1 SGHRS and CDR2 YFSETQ. The CDR3 is CASRDTGENGYTF. For the CDR3, the DNA is TGCGCCAGCAGAGATACAGGGGAAAATGGCTACACCTTC.

V gene TRBV6-6 combines with J gene TRBJ1-5; D is ambiguous. From germline, CDR1 is MNHNY and CDR2 SVGAGI (reference sequence). V shed 6 bases and J shed 4 bases, with 10 bases lying between them. This CDR3 has 13 residues. Here the CDR3 DNA reads TGTGCCAGCAGCAAAACCACAAATCAGCCCCAGCATTTT. This gives the protein CASSKTTNQPQHF.

The chain employs TRBV6-6 and TRBJ1-5; D unclear. The CDR3 covers 13 residues. Germline CDR1 reads MNHNY; CDR2 reads SVGAGI (reference sequence). Trimming pared 11 bases from V and 0 bases from J, leaving 11 bases between. This CDR3 is CASSVVSNQPQHF. The CDR3 bases are TGTGCCTCTTCGGTCGTTAGCAATCAGCCCCAGCATTTT.

The chain links TRBV30 to TRBJ2-7; TRBD1 matches 7 bases. This CDR3 has 13 amino acids. From germline, CDR1 is GTSNPN and CDR2 SVGIG (reference sequence). V shed 0 bases, J shed 7 bases, and the junction held 6 bases outside the gene matches. The CDR3 DNA follows: TGTGCCTGGAGTGTAGACAGGGTACGGGAGCAGTACTTC. Amino acids: CAWSVDRVREQYF.

CDR3 bases: TGTGCCTGGAAGGGCAGAAACCCCTACGAGCAGTACTTC. It translates to CAWKGRNPYEQYF. V and J are TRBV30 and TRBJ2-7; D not resolved. The CDR3 extends over 13 amino acids. Trimming took 4 bases from V and 2 from J, leaving 12 bases between them. The germline gives CDR1 GTSNPN, CDR2 SVGIG (reference sequence). The full variable domain, completed using reference TRBV30 and TRBJ2-7, is SQTIHQWPATLVQPVGSPLSLECTVEGTSNPNLYWYRQAAGRGLQLLFYSVGIGQISSEVPQNLSASRPQDRQFILSSKKLLLSDSGFYLCAWKGRNPYEQYFGPGTRLTVT.

V gene TRBV14 combines with J gene TRBJ1-6; D remains ambiguous. Between the trimmed V and J ends, which lost 1 base and 7 bases, there was a span of 11 bases. Germline V gives CDR1 SGHDN, CDR2 FVKESK. The CDR3 loop spans 15 amino acids. DNA for the CDR3: TGTGCCAGCAGCCAAGTGGCCCCTACGAATTCACCCCTCCACTTT. Translation: CASSQVAPTNSPLHF.

A single count supports this clone. The chain uses TRBV5-1 and TRBJ2-7; 9 nucleotides line up with TRBD1. Germline V CDR1 and CDR2: SGHRS, YFSETQ. J lost 5 bases, V lost 4 bases, and 1 base had no gene match. This CDR3 has 12 residues. The CDR3 spells CASSRTGDEQYF. The CDR3 DNA is TGCGCCAGCAGCCGGACAGGGGACGAGCAGTACTTC. Looking up the rest from reference TRBV5-1 and TRBJ2-7 gives the full variable domain: KAGVTQTPRYLIKTRGQQVTLSCSPISGHRSVSWYQQTPGQGLQFLFEYFSETQRNKGNFPGRFSGRQFSNSRSEMNVSTLELGDSALYLCASSRTGDEQYFGPGTRLTVT.

The chain is built from TRBV6-1 and TRBJ1-1; possibly TRBD1 for D (6 bases). Germline V gives CDR1 MNHNS, CDR2 SASEGT. V lost 2 bases to trimming and J lost 8 bases, with 12 bases between them. The CDR3 extends over 13 amino acids. CDR3 region: CASSEHGQREAFF. DNA for the CDR3: TGTGCCAGCAGTGAACATGGACAGAGGGAAGCTTTCTTT.

The chain is built from TRBV6-6 and TRBJ2-2; tentatively, D is TRBD2 (6 bases). From germline, CDR1 is MNHNY and CDR2 SVGAGI (reference sequence). The germline V and J ends were trimmed by 5 bases and 4 bases, with 11 bases remaining between them. The length of the CDR3 is 14 residues. Written as DNA, the CDR3 is TGTGCCAGCAGTCTTCTCGGGAGCACCGGGGAGCTGTTTTTT. Residues: CASSLLGSTGELFF.

The chain employs TRBV4-2 and TRBJ1-3; D is unresolved. The ends were cut back, 3 bases at V and 4 bases at J, with 10 bases in the middle. Germline CDR1 LGHNA, CDR2 YNFKEQ. There are 14 residues in the CDR3. The DNA of the CDR3 is TGTGCCAGCAGCCACGGCGGGCCAGGAAACACCATATATTTT. Protein product: CASSHGGPGNTIYF.

This sequence joins TRBV18 and TRBJ2-7; tentative D call: TRBD1 (5 bases). The length of the CDR3 is 13 residues. The germline CDR1 and CDR2 sequences are KGHSH and LQKENI. The V end was cut by 6 bases, the J end by 1 base, with 10 bases between. The CDR3 nucleotides read TGTGCCAGCTCCGCGACAGTGTCCTACGAGCAGTACTTC. This encodes CASSATVSYEQYF.

This chain uses TRBV7-9 with TRBJ2-1; 10 bases are a match to TRBD2. The CDR3 loop spans 14 amino acids. Germline CDR1 reads SEHNR; CDR2 reads FQNEAQ (reference sequence). J was trimmed by 9 bases and V by 3 bases; bases with no gene match: 5. The CDR3 region is CASSFGLAGVEQFF. CDR3 DNA sequence: TGTGCCAGCAGCTTTGGCCTAGCGGGAGTTGAGCAGTTCTTC.

This chain uses TRBV25-1 with TRBJ2-3; D gene uncertain. Germline V gene sequence: CDR1 MGHDK, CDR2 SYGVNS. There are 11 residues in the CDR3. V was shortened by 6 bases and J by 1 base, with 2 bases between the two germline ends. CDR3 DNA: TGTGCCAGCAGACGCACAGATACGCAGTATTTT. Amino acids: CASRRTDTQYF.

The chain carries TRBV11-2 and TRBJ2-7, with 8 bases that match TRBD1. The CDR3 runs 15 residues. The junction had 7 bases not matched to a gene; V was cut back by 5 bases and J by 1 base. Per the germline V gene, CDR1 is SGHAT and CDR2 is FQNNGV. The CDR3 reads CASSSTGGISYEQYF. In nucleotides, the CDR3 is TGTGCCAGCAGCAGTACAGGGGGGATTTCCTACGAGCAGTACTTC. The variable domain in full, with the rest retrieved from reference TRBV11-2 and TRBJ2-7, is EAGVAQSPRYKIIEKRQSVAFWCNPISGHATLYWYQQILGQGPKLLIQFQNNGVVDDSQLPKDRFSAERLKGVDSTLKIQPAKLEDSAVYLCASSSTGGISYEQYFGPGTRLTVT.

This clone was counted only a few times. This chain uses TRBV7-8 with TRBJ1-2; D is unresolved. The CDR3 is 12 residues long. CDR1 is SGHVS, CDR2 FQNEAQ, per germline. Trimming took 5 bases from V and 5 from J, leaving 9 bases between them. The CDR3 nucleotides are TGTGCCAGCAGCACGACGGGATATGGCTACACCTTC. Translation gives CASSTTGYGYTF. Supplemented by reference TRBV7-8 and TRBJ1-2, the full variable domain reads GAGVSQSPRYKVAKRGQDVALRCDPISGHVSLFWYQQALGQGPEFLTYFQNEAQLDKSGLPSDRFFAERPEGSVSTLKIQRTQQEDSAVYLCASSTTGYGYTFGSGTRLTVV.

This sequence joins TRBV5-1 and TRBJ2-5, with 7 bases aligning to TRBD1. This CDR3 comprises 14 residues. Losses at the gene ends were 3 bases for V and 2 bases for J; bases not matched to a gene: 4. CDR1 is SGHRS and CDR2 is YFSETQ in the germline V gene. The CDR3 here is CASSSGTVQETQYF. The CDR3 DNA follows: TGCGCCAGCAGCTCCGGGACAGTACAAGAGACCCAGTACTTC.